This TCR beta chain was identified in a study of human T cells and chemical hapten exposure. The germline V gene has CDR1 SGHVS and CDR2 FQNEAQ. The CDR3 covers 14 residues. Deletions cut 4 bases from V and 2 bases from J, with 11 bases between. TCRdb called the RACE reads again in MiXCR, with one record for every CDR3 protein. The sample contains about 120,000 distinct CDR3 sequences, around 13% of which appear only once. Time point here: patch test 1, 2 weeks after DPC sensitization. The sample's treatment: therapeutic diphenylcyclopropenone sensitization with weekly scalp DPC. The sequencing used whole blood, collected in connection with sensitization to the hapten diphenylcyclopropenone (DPC). This chain joins TRBV7-8 and TRBJ2-5, with D unclear. The source of this sequence is a man in his late teens or twenties with alopecia areata. Some clones in this sample may be carry-over from other donors' samples. The DNA of the CDR3 is TGTGCCAGCAGCTCGCCGGCGCAGCAAGAGACCCAGTACTTC. It yields the protein CASSSPAQQETQYF. The full variable domain, in which reference TRBV7-8 and TRBJ2-5 provide the parts outside the CDR3, is GAGVSQSPRYKVAKRGQDVALRCDPISGHVSLFWYQQALGQGPEFLTYFQNEAQLDKSGLPSDRFFAERPEGSVSTLKIQRTQQEDSAVYLCASSSPAQQETQYFGPGTRLLVL.